This T cell receptor beta chain is from a study of beta chain features in type 1 diabetes. Trimming took 0 bases from V and 4 from J; bases not matched to a gene: 4. Per germline, CDR1 SGHTA and CDR2 FQGNSA. This CDR3 spans 15 amino acids. This clone was seen a handful of times. Expressed TCRB transcripts got sequenced, as all isolated RNA was reverse transcribed. The method was immunoSEQ multiplex PCR; TCRdb's version includes in-frame clones alone and lacks a portion of them. The sample holds 130,000 to 150,000 clones, around 7% seen once. This receptor was taken from a woman aged 25 to 45 in good health. Sequencing input: central memory CD4+ T cells from blood. The V call is TRBV7-2, the J call TRBJ1-1; 8 bases line up with TRBD1. CDR3 region: CASSLALRGLTEAFF. The CDR3 DNA follows: TGTGCCAGCAGCTTAGCGCTCAGGGGGCTCACTGAAGCTTTCTTT.